Below are 18 T cell receptor beta chains sequenced from a single sample in a study of cytomegalovirus exposure and HLA in healthy donors. Libraries were prepared by immunoSEQ multiplex PCR; TCRdb keeps only in-frame clonotypes and omits some of them. The data contain about 260,000 clones, roughly 88% of them singletons. The sequencing sample was made of PBMCs. Receptor source: a woman aged 30 to 39 in good health and CMV-seronegative.

The V call is TRBV6-4, the J call TRBJ2-3; the D is unclear. The germline V gene encodes CDR1 MRHNA and CDR2 SNTAGT. This CDR3 has 11 amino acids. Trimming removed 8 bases at V and 6 bases at J, with 9 bases between. CDR3 sequence reads: CASRNGDTQYF. The CDR3 region has the DNA TGTGCCAGCCGAAACGGGGATACGCAGTATTTT.

This clone was detected only once. The chain joins TRBV19 to TRBJ2-7; 9 nucleotides align to TRBD2. The CDR3 extends over 14 amino acids. The V gene's germline CDR1 is LNHDA and CDR2 SQIVND (reference sequence). J was trimmed by 3 bases and V by 5 bases; bases with no gene match: 5. The chain's CDR3 is CASSPLAGHYEQYF. The CDR3 DNA reads as TGTGCCAGTAGTCCCCTAGCGGGACACTACGAGCAGTACTTC.

This clone was detected once. The V and J genes are TRBV4-1 and TRBJ2-7; possibly TRBD2 for D (6 bases). The V and J ends lost 1 base and 2 bases respectively, with 12 bases between them. The CDR3 length is 15 residues. Germline V gene data show CDR1 as MGHRA and CDR2 as YSYEKL. The CDR3 coding sequence is TGCGCCAGCAGCCAAGGGAGGGCTCCCGCCTACGAGCAGTACTTC. This translates into CASSQGRAPAYEQYF.

J is TRBJ2-3 and V is TRBV27, with TRBD2 as a possible D gene (6 bases). The CDR3 spans 15 residues. Looked up from germline, CDR1 is MNHEY and CDR2 is SMNVEV (reference sequence). V shed 4 bases and J shed 4 bases, with 15 bases lying between them. CDR3 amino acids: CASSSPGGGADTQYF. CDR3 nucleotides: TGTGCCAGCAGTTCCCCTGGAGGAGGGGCAGATACGCAGTATTTT.

The rearrangement joins TRBV4-3 to TRBJ2-7, with no clear D. In germline, CDR1 is LGHNA, CDR2 YSLEER. The CDR3 has 15 residues. V lost 1 base and J lost 3, with 13 bases in between. CDR3 bases: TGCGCCAGCAGCCAAGCACTCTATCTTAGCTACGAGCAGTACTTC. Its protein product is CASSQALYLSYEQYF.

This rearrangement joins TRBV18 to TRBJ2-3; 10 nucleotides line up with TRBD1. With 3 bases clipped from V and 3 bases from J, the junction kept 3 bases outside the gene matches. Per the germline V gene, CDR1 is KGHSH and CDR2 is LQKENI. The CDR3 length is 15 residues. CDR3 in amino acids: CASSPRQGATDTQYF. The CDR3 DNA is TGTGCCAGCTCACCCCGACAGGGGGCGACAGATACGCAGTATTTT. Full variable domain (remainder filled in from reference TRBV18 and TRBJ2-3): NAGVMQNPRHLVRRRGQEARLRCSPMKGHSHVYWYRQLPEEGLKFMVYLQKENIIDESGMPKERFSAEFPKEGPSILRIQQVVRGDSAAYFCASSPRQGATDTQYFGPGTRLTVL.

This rearrangement joins TRBV9 to TRBJ2-3, with D uncertain. This CDR3 has 13 amino acids. In germline, CDR1 is SGDLS, CDR2 YYNGEE. Trimming left V 0 bases short and J 3 bases short, with 5 bases between. In nucleotides, the CDR3 is TGTGCCAGCAGCGTAGGAGTAACAGATACGCAGTATTTT. Translation gives CASSVGVTDTQYF.

The gene calls are TRBV11-3 and TRBJ2-1; 13 positions agree with TRBD2. Germline V lookup: CDR1 SGHNT, CDR2 YENEEA. J lost 9 bases, V lost 4 bases, and 6 bases had no gene match. The length of the CDR3 is 15 residues. CDR3 in amino acids: CASSWTSGSLIEQFF. In nucleotides, the CDR3 is TGTGCCAGCAGCTGGACTAGCGGGAGTCTAATTGAGCAGTTCTTC.

This rearrangement joins TRBV10-2 to TRBJ2-1; 8 bases agree with TRBD2. The CDR3 totals 17 residues. The junction had 11 bases not matched to a gene; V was cut back by 6 bases and J by 1 base. Germline V gene lookup returns CDR1 WSHSY and CDR2 SAAADI. Here the CDR3 DNA reads TGCGCCAGCAGAGATTCAGCGGGAGAATTGTCCTACAATGAGCAGTTCTTC. This codes for CASRDSAGELSYNEQFF.

This clone has a single count. V is TRBV5-6 and J is TRBJ2-3; D is unclear. Germline CDR1 reads SGHDT; CDR2 reads YYEEEE. This CDR3 contains 16 residues. Trimming cost V 4 bases and J 3 bases, with 18 bases left between them. CDR3 DNA: TGTGCCAGCAGCCTAGGACCCTCCATAGGGACAGATACGCAGTATTTT. This codes for CASSLGPSIGTDTQYF.

The chain links TRBV4-1 to TRBJ1-1, with D tentatively TRBD1 (5 bases). The germline gives CDR1 MGHRA, CDR2 YSYEKL. Trimming stripped 5 bases from V and 1 base from J, with 8 bases between. The CDR3 length is 13 residues. CDR3 in amino acids: CASSEGQNTEAFF. CDR3 coding DNA: TGCGCCAGCAGCGAAGGACAGAACACTGAAGCTTTCTTT.

J is TRBJ1-1 and V is TRBV6-6; the D is unclear. The V and J ends lost 8 bases and 0 bases respectively, with 7 bases between them. This CDR3 comprises 12 residues. Germline V CDR1 and CDR2: MNHNY, SVGAGI (reference sequence). CDR3 nucleotide sequence: TGTGCCAGCCGGAGGTTGAACACTGAAGCTTTCTTT. This gives the protein CASRRLNTEAFF.

In its sample, this clone was seen once. The chain is built from TRBV28 and TRBJ1-4; D gene uncertain. The germline CDR1 and CDR2 sequences are MDHEN and SYDVKM. V was clipped by 8 bases and J by 2 bases, with 12 bases between them. The CDR3 spans 14 residues. The CDR3 region is CASFGISTNEKLFF. The CDR3 DNA is TGTGCCAGCTTCGGGATATCGACTAATGAAAAACTGTTTTTT.

This clone has ten or more counts. V gene TRBV25-1 combines with J gene TRBJ2-7; 7 bases are a match to TRBD2. This CDR3 region has 12 residues. Losses at the gene ends were 4 bases for V and 3 bases for J; bases not matched to a gene: 0. The germline gives CDR1 MGHDK, CDR2 SYGVNS. The CDR3 protein is CASSASGYEQYF. In DNA, the CDR3 is TGTGCCAGCAGTGCTAGCGGCTACGAGCAGTACTTC.

This clone appeared a few times. The chain has TRBV28 and TRBJ2-7; tentatively, D is TRBD1 or TRBD2 (5 bases each). The germline CDR1 and CDR2 sequences are MDHEN and SYDVKM. The CDR3 runs 12 residues. The ends were cut back, 3 bases at V and 3 bases at J, with 6 bases in the middle. CDR3 loop: CASSLGVYEQYF. As DNA, the CDR3 is TGTGCCAGCAGTTTGGGGGTCTACGAGCAGTACTTC. The complete variable domain, with remaining parts taken from reference TRBV28 and TRBJ2-7, reads DVKVTQSSRYLVKRTGEKVFLECVQDMDHENMFWYRQDPGLGLRLIYFSYDVKMKEKGDIPEGYSVSREKKERFSLILESASTNQTSMYLCASSLGVYEQYFGPGTRLTVT.

This clone was detected once. CDR3 sequence: CASSADLSNTEAFF. The CDR3 DNA reads as TGTGCCAGCAGCGCCGACCTCTCCAACACTGAAGCTTTCTTT. The chain recombines TRBV5-6 with TRBJ1-1, with D unresolved. V lost 4 bases and J 2 bases, leaving 12 bases between the germline ends. There are 14 residues in the CDR3. Germline assignment: CDR1 SGHDT and CDR2 YYEEEE.

This chain connects TRBV11-3 to TRBJ2-3; D is possibly TRBD2 (6 bases). Trimming cost V 4 bases and J 0 bases, with 17 bases left between them. CDR3 length: 17 residues. Germline V gene lookup returns CDR1 SGHNT and CDR2 YENEEA. CDR3 bases: TGTGCCAGCAGCTCCGAACCGGGGGAAGGAAGCACAGATACGCAGTATTTT. Translated, it gives CASSSEPGEGSTDTQYF.

The CDR3 here is CASSLGLAGGSSYNEQFF. The CDR3, as DNA: TGTGCCAGCAGTTTAGGACTAGCGGGAGGATCCTCCTACAATGAGCAGTTCTTC. The gene calls are TRBV27 and TRBJ2-1; 14 nucleotides align to TRBD2. V shed 2 bases, J shed 0 bases, and the junction held 3 bases outside the gene matches. The CDR3 sequence is 18 residues long. Germline values: CDR1 MNHEY, CDR2 SMNVEV (reference sequence).